This T cell receptor beta chain was retrieved from a study of T cell responses to AZD1222 COVID-19 vaccine. This CDR3 spans 12 amino acids. CDR1 is MDHEN, CDR2 SYDVKM, per germline. V lost 10 bases and J lost 8, with 17 bases in between. Clones were read by immunoSEQ multiplex PCR, and TCRdb kept only the in-frame ones, dropping some. Of around 80,000 clones listed, 83% were seen once; the top ten hold 1.3%. The sequence derives from an adult who received the AZD1222 COVID-19 vaccine. The chain is built from TRBV28 and TRBJ1-2; D not resolved. This specimen consisted of peripheral blood, obtained 28 days after the second AZD1222 dose. In DNA, the CDR3 is TGTGCCACCGTACCCCTTGAGGGAGGCTACACCTTC. It specifies CATVPLEGGYTF.